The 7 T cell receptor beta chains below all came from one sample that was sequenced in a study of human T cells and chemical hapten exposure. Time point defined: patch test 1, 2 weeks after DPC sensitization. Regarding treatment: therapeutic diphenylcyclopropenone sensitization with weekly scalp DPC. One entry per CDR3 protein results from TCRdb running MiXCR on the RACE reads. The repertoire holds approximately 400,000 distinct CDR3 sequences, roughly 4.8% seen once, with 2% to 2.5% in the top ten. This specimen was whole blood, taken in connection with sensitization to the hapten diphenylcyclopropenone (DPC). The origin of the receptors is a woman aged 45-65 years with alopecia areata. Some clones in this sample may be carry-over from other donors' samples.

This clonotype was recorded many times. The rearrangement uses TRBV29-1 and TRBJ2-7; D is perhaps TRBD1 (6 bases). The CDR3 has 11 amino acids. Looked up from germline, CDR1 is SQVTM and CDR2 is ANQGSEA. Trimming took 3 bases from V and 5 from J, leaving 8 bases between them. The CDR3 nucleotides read TGCAGCGTTGATAAGGGGGACGAGCAGTACTTC. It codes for CSVDKGDEQYF.

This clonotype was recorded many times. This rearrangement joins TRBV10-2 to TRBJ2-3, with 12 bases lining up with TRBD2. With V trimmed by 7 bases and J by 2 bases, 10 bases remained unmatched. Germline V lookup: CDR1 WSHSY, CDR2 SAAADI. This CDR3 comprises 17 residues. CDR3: CASTRLAGDHNTDTQYF. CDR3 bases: TGCGCCAGCACGAGACTAGCGGGAGATCATAACACAGATACGCAGTATTTT.

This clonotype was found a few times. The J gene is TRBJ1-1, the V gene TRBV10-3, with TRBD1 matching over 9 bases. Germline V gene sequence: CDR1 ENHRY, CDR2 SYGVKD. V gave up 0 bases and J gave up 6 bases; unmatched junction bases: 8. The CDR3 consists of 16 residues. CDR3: CAISESRGQGAAEAFF. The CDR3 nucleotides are TGTGCCATCAGTGAGTCGAGGGGACAGGGAGCTGCTGAAGCTTTCTTT.

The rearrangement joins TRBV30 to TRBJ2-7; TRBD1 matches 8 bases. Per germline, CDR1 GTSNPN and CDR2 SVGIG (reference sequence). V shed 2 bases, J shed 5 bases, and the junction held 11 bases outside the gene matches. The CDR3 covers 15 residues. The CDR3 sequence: CAWSPTRTGSHEQYF. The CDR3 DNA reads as TGTGCCTGGAGTCCCACCCGGACAGGGTCCCACGAGCAGTACTTC.

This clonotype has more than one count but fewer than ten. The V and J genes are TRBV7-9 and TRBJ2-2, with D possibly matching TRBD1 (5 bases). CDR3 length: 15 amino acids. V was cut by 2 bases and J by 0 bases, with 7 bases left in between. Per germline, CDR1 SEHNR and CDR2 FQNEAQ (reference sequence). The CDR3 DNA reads TGTGCCAGCAGCTTAAGGGGTCCGAACACCGGGGAGCTGTTTTTT. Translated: CASSLRGPNTGELFF.

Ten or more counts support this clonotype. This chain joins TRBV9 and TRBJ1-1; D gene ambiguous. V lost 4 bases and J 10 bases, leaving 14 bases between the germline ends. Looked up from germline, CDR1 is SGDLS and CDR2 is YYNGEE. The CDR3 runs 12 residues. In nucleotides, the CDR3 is TGTGCCAGCAGCCCCCATAGGGTGTTAGCTTTCTTT. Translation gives CASSPHRVLAFF.

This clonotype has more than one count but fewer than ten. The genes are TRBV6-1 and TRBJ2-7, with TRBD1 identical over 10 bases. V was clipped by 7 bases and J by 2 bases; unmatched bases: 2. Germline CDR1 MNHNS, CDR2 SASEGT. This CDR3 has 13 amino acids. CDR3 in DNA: TGTGCCAGCATCGGACAGGGGGCCTACGAGCAGTACTTC. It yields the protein CASIGQGAYEQYF.